This TCR beta chain is drawn from a study of Graves' ophthalmopathy and Graves' hyperthyroidism. Study in general: At the time of initial diagnosis and before any treatment, peripheral blood was collected. Findings and caveats of the study: With a specificity of under 85% and a sensitivity of about 69%, the model predicted ophthalmopathy progression.

The trim removed 2 bases at V and 8 bases at J, leaving 7 bases unmatched. The germline gives CDR1 SGHTS, CDR2 YDEGEE. This CDR3 has 16 amino acids. The authors amplified TCR beta CDR3 regions from RNA transcripts. Second-round multiplex PCR came after first-round RT-PCR with HTBI primers. In TCRdb, the multiplex PCR reads were re-called with MiXCR into one record per CDR3 protein. Of 600,000 to 950,000 distinct CDR3 sequences listed, around 40% are singletons. Ten or more counts support this clonotype. The antigen is unknown. Ophthalmopathic donors had moderate-to-severe activity, CAS ≥3 and NOSPECS ≥4, with disease that had lasted under 3 months. Other autoimmune diseases, uncontrolled infections, pregnancy or lactation ruled patients out of participation.

Sequencing input: peripheral blood. The chain joins TRBV5-8 to TRBJ1-6; 10 bases align to TRBD1. This receptor was taken from an adult man with Graves' ophthalmopathy. This CDR3 reads CASSFRDRGFDSPLHF. CDR3 DNA sequence: TGTGCCAGCAGCTTCCGGGACAGGGGCTTCGATTCACCCCTCCACTTT.